A single TCR beta chain is shown here with its context. This clonotype was seen once. The antigen it recognizes is unknown. Since the CDR3 does not end with the conserved phenylalanine or tryptophan, this likely comes from a read error. A constant-region primer and ProtoScript II reverse transcriptase were used to reverse-transcribe TCRbeta-specific cDNA from around 540 ng total RNA. Construction of the TCRbeta libraries relied on three nested rounds of multiplex PCR, following a slightly modified ARM-PCR procedure. Each of the first two PCR rounds ran for approximately 11 cycles and used multiplex TRBV1-TRBV30 forward primers together with a Cbeta reverse primer. Sample barcodes and Illumina adapters were attached in a final 25-cycle PCR using Deep VentR polymerase. Before sequencing, amplicons between 200 and 500 bp were purified from gel using a QIAquick gel extraction kit. An Illumina HiSeq 2500 was used to sequence the TCRbeta amplicons with 250-bp paired-end reads. From the authors' description of their analysis: Reads were quality-trimmed with Trimmomatic v0.33, and paired reads were merged with FLASH v1.2.11 to recover full CDR3 sequences. MiGEC v1.2.1b assigned V, D and J germline segments to the rearranged TCRbeta sequences. Clonotype statistics and Shannon-Wiener diversity indices were computed with VDJtools v1.0.0. Except for diversity analysis, only the 250 most abundant clonotypes of each sample were used in subsequent analyses to reduce sampling bias. The public reads were reanalyzed by TCRdb: fastp trimming at Q25, MiXCR alignment, in-frame beta chains only. Every entry covers one CDR3 protein and lists the most common genes and DNA from its rows. The V and J calls were not made by the authors but by TCRdb's processing. This sample is represented by 47,000 or so distinct CDR3 sequences; about 68% of them were singletons. The ten biggest clones cover around 28% of the sample.

The data were obtained in a study of tumor-infiltrating lymphocytes in primary liver carcinoma (dated by TCRdb to about 2017). Context from the whole study: The five patients, three men and two women aged 30 to 69 years, had hepatocellular carcinoma (four) or combined HCC and intrahepatic cholangiocarcinoma (one). Technical replicate repertoires showed high reproducibility, with mean shared-clone rates about 0.86 and correlation coefficients above 0.95. Across five regions of each liver tumor, along with adjacent normal tissue and blood, the study brought together TCRbeta repertoire sequencing, expression microarrays and whole-exome sequencing. Agilent mRNA microarray profiling was performed on the roughly 24 tumor region samples to relate TCRbeta repertoire diversity to the local molecular phenotype. The five patients had tumors of stage T1-T3 N0M0, with maximum diameters ranging from about 4.2 to 10 cm. Each sample produced about 3.5 to 7.13 million productive TCRbeta reads, and read depth showed no significant difference between tissue types. A total of roughly 35 specimens from 5 patients, comprising approximately 25 tumor regions, 5 adjacent noncancerous liver tissues and 5 peripheral blood samples, were covered by TCRbeta repertoire sequencing. Beyond this particular receptor, the publication reports: Just about 7.5-25% of top clones turned up in all five regions of a tumor, which suggests spatial heterogeneity among tumor-infiltrating T cells. The top 250 clones accounted for a significantly greater share of the repertoire in tumors than in blood (p = 0.039). Because only the TCR beta chain was sequenced and unpaired alpha chains were not captured, true repertoire diversity is likely underestimated. Consistent with antigen-driven expansion, pairs of tumor regions showed higher repertoire overlap (mean roughly 35%) than either tumor-adjacent pairs (around 17%) or tumor-blood pairs (roughly 14%). Only a few patients were included in the study, and the authors note that the findings should be validated in a larger study. Since the samples were bulk and unsorted, there was no way to compare CD4+ and CD8+ T cell repertoires.

Looking up the germline V gene yields CDR1 SGHTA and CDR2 FQGNSA. V is cut by 6 bases and J by 2 bases, and the space between the germline ends is 17 bases. Inclusive of both ends, the CDR3 amounts to 15 amino acids. Of all the DNA, just the CDR3 is kept, 45 bases in frame from base 1. Total RNA and DNA were co-extracted without cell sorting from approximately 20-30 mg of bulk tissue using the AllPrep DNA/RNA mini kit. Between November 2015 and early 2016, a handful of patients in China with histopathologically diagnosed primary liver carcinoma had their tumors surgically resected. Chronic HBV infection was present in the patients, and the patients were treatment-naive at sampling. Each tumor was sampled at five spatially separated regions: the superior, inferior, left-lateral and right-lateral poles and the tumor centre. Histological examination found more than 75% viable tumor cells in every tumor sample. Fresh tumor and adjacent tissue pieces were bisected, with one half stored in RNAlater at -80 degrees C and the other half sent for histology.

This chain is built from TRBV7-2 and TRBJ2-7; the D gene is perhaps TRBD2, on 5 matching bases. This sequence was found in a man aged 35 to 55 with primary liver carcinoma and hepatitis B virus infection. Sequencing used liver tumor tissue from sampling region 3. What this sample's cell subset or site label stands for: tumor region T3, left-lateral pole. The DNA sequence is given as TGTGCCAGCAGACTTGAGGTGGGAGTTACCTACGAGCAGTACCTC. It is translated as CASRLEVGVTYEQYL.